A selection of T cell receptor beta chains follows, all from one sample in a study of T cells after yellow fever vaccination. TCRdb processed the 5' RACE reads anew with MiXCR; each CDR3 protein has one entry. Among hundreds of thousands of distinct CDR3 sequences listed, approximately 4% were seen once. The specimen was PBMCs, collected 5 days after the yellow fever booster vaccination. All receptors derive from a man between 18 and 35 years old who received the YFV17D yellow fever vaccine. CDR3s include the opening cysteine and the closing phenylalanine or tryptophan. Fields, in order: D gene, clone size, V gene, J gene, CDR3 protein, CDR3 DNA. A D gene is named only where the DNA matches it firmly. Size is omitted from some rows. Given values are once, few, many or a class for expanded clones.

TRBD2	.	TRBV5-1	TRBJ2-1	CASSTGGGAYNEQFF	TGCGCCAGCTCGACCGGCGGGGGAGCCTACAATGAGCAGTTCTTC
.	many	TRBV5-1	TRBJ2-5	CASSLGVLGQETQYF	TGCGCCAGCAGCTTGGGGGTGTTGGGGCAAGAGACCCAGTACTTC
.	.	TRBV15	TRBJ2-3	CATSGGRYTDTQYF	TGTGCCACCAGCGGCGGGCGATACACAGATACGCAGTATTTT
.	few	TRBV6-6	TRBJ1-6	CASSYGQPDSPLHF	TGTGCCAGCAGCTACGGACAGCCGGATTCACCCCTCCACTTT
.	many	TRBV9	TRBJ2-3	CASSVEDGADTQYF	TGTGCCAGCAGCGTAGAGGATGGGGCGGATACGCAGTATTTT
.	few	TRBV4-1	TRBJ2-6	CASSQRTISGANVLTF	TGCGCCAGCAGCCAACGGACCATCTCTGGGGCCAACGTCCTGACTTTC
.	many	TRBV20-1	TRBJ2-1	CSARDLSRYEQFF	TGCAGTGCTAGAGATCTTAGTAGGTATGAGCAGTTCTTC
.	few	TRBV11-2	TRBJ2-3	CASSHSGPDTQYF	TGTGCCAGCAGCCACTCCGGGCCAGATACGCAGTATTTT
.	many	TRBV6-2/TRBV6-3	TRBJ1-1	CASSYYPEGMNTEAFF	TGTGCCAGCAGTTACTACCCAGAGGGAATGAACACTGAAGCTTTCTTT
.	many	TRBV12-3/TRBV12-4	TRBJ2-3	CASSFHTDTQYF	TGTGCCAGCAGTTTCCACACAGATACGCAGTATTTT
.	.	TRBV6-5	TRBJ2-1	CASSRGNPDEQFF	TGTGCCAGCAGTAGGGGTAATCCCGATGAGCAGTTCTTC
TRBD2	.	TRBV6-5	TRBJ2-5	CASSYEAGAPTVQETQYF	TGTGCCAGCAGTTACGAAGCGGGGGCCCCCACGGTCCAAGAGACCCAGTACTTC
.	few	TRBV27	TRBJ1-2	CASSYKGELDGYTF	TGTGCCAGCAGTTATAAGGGGGAACTGGATGGCTACACCTTC
TRBD1	.	TRBV6-5	TRBJ1-4	CASSYVGQGEKLFF	TGTGCCAGCAGTTACGTCGGACAGGGTGAAAAACTGTTTTTT
TRBD1	many	TRBV15	TRBJ1-3	CATSRGIGTGLGNTIYF	TGTGCCACCAGCAGAGGAATCGGGACAGGGTTAGGAAACACCATATATTTT
.	few	TRBV5-1	TRBJ1-6	CASSLAGVANSPLHF	TGCGCCAGCAGCTTGGCGGGGGTTGCTAATTCACCCCTCCACTTT
TRBD1	.	TRBV14	TRBJ1-2	CASSPRPGQGLYGYTF	TGTGCCAGCAGCCCACGACCGGGACAGGGTCTCTATGGCTACACCTTC
.	few	TRBV7-2	TRBJ1-6	CASSFGFHNSPLHF	TGTGCCAGCAGCTTTGGGTTCCATAATTCACCCCTCCACTTT
.	many	TRBV7-2	TRBJ1-4	CASSLDDPRKLFF	TGTGCCAGCAGCTTAGACGACCCACGAAAACTGTTTTTT
.	few	TRBV5-1	TRBJ2-3	CASSLQVRSEGADTQYF	TGCGCCAGCAGTCTTCAGGTGAGAAGCGAGGGAGCAGATACGCAGTATTTT
.	.	TRBV29-1	TRBJ1-3	CSVEDEDYAGNTIYF	TGCAGCGTTGAAGATGAAGACTATGCTGGAAACACCATATATTTT
.	.	TRBV5-5	TRBJ2-7	CASSLAGAVAYEQYF	TGTGCCAGCAGCTTGGCCGGGGCGGTTGCATACGAGCAGTACTTC
TRBD2	few	TRBV5-1	TRBJ2-5	CASSIAPGRPEETQYF	TGCGCCAGCAGTATAGCCCCCGGGAGGCCCGAGGAGACCCAGTACTTC
.	.	TRBV7-2	TRBJ2-3	CASSFPGRPDTQYF	TGTGCCAGCAGCTTTCCGGGTAGACCCGATACGCAGTATTTT
.	.	TRBV20-1	TRBJ2-6	CSARLQSGANVLTF	TGCAGTGCTAGGTTGCAATCTGGGGCCAACGTCCTGACTTTC
.	few	TRBV4-3	TRBJ2-3	CASSQDITDTQYF	TGCGCCAGCAGCCAAGATATCACAGATACGCAGTATTTT
TRBD1	.	TRBV7-2	TRBJ1-5	CASRPSGGDQPQHF	TGTGCCAGCAGGCCTTCAGGGGGCGACCAGCCCCAGCATTTT
.	few	TRBV28	TRBJ2-2	CASYTWETGELFF	TGTGCCAGCTACACTTGGGAGACCGGGGAGCTGTTTTTT
TRBD2	.	TRBV20-1	TRBJ2-2	CSARDQLAGYTGELFF	TGCAGTGCTAGAGATCAACTAGCGGGGTACACCGGGGAGCTGTTTTTT
TRBD1	few	TRBV4-3	TRBJ2-2	CASSQDHRGKNTGELFF	TGCGCCAGCAGCCAAGATCACAGGGGGAAGAACACCGGGGAGCTGTTTTTT
TRBD1	.	TRBV5-1	TRBJ2-2	CASSPYTGAGELFF	TGCGCCAGCAGCCCGTACACAGGGGCCGGGGAGCTGTTTTTT
.	many	TRBV7-3	TRBJ2-2	CASRSGRTTGELFF	TGTGCCAGCAGGTCCGGGCGAACCACCGGGGAGCTGTTTTTT
.	many	TRBV12-3/TRBV12-4	TRBJ2-3	CASSLAGYTQYF	TGTGCCAGCAGTTTGGCGGGGTATACGCAGTATTTT
.	.	TRBV5-4	TRBJ2-7	CASSFQGSASYEQYF	TGTGCCAGCAGCTTCCAGGGTTCGGCCTCCTACGAGCAGTACTTC
TRBD2	many	TRBV20-1	TRBJ2-2	CSASSGGNTGELFF	TGCAGTGCTTCTAGCGGGGGAAACACCGGGGAGCTGTTTTTT
.	many	TRBV12-3/TRBV12-4	TRBJ1-2	CASSYTTGETYGYTF	TGTGCCAGCAGTTACACCACGGGGGAGACATATGGCTACACCTTC
TRBD1	few	TRBV6-5	TRBJ2-4	CASSWGQGANIQYF	TGTGCCAGCAGTTGGGGACAGGGGGCAAACATTCAGTACTTC
TRBD2	.	TRBV11-1	TRBJ2-1	CASSDALAGGSSYNEQFF	TGTGCCAGCAGCGACGCCTTAGCGGGGGGTAGCTCCTACAATGAGCAGTTCTTC
TRBD2	many	TRBV20-1	TRBJ2-2	CSALAGGNAGELFF	TGCAGTGCTCTAGCGGGGGGGAACGCCGGGGAGCTGTTTTTT
.	.	TRBV10-3	TRBJ1-3	CAISEDFTSGNTIYF	TGTGCCATCAGTGAGGACTTCACCTCTGGAAACACCATATATTTT
TRBD1	few	TRBV7-2	TRBJ1-5	CASSFQGADQPQHF	TGTGCCAGCAGCTTTCAGGGGGCTGATCAGCCCCAGCATTTT
TRBD2	few	TRBV4-2	TRBJ2-3	CASSQGFGGGYGYTQYF	TGTGCCAGCAGCCAAGGTTTTGGCGGGGGGTACGGGTATACGCAGTATTTT
.	.	TRBV9	TRBJ2-5	CASAAQEETQYF	TGTGCCAGCGCAGCTCAAGAAGAGACCCAGTACTTC
.	.	TRBV6-1	TRBJ1-2	CASLQEGDGYTF	TGTGCCAGTCTACAGGAGGGTGATGGCTACACCTTC
.	.	TRBV2	TRBJ1-2	CASNAGTYGYTF	TGTGCCAGCAATGCCGGGACCTATGGCTACACCTTC
TRBD2	few	TRBV20-1	TRBJ2-3	CSTGGPDTQYF	TGCAGTACGGGGGGGCCAGATACGCAGTATTTT
.	.	TRBV5-5	TRBJ1-5	CASSPLPVESNQPQHF	TGTGCCAGCAGCCCCCTCCCGGTCGAGAGCAATCAGCCCCAGCATTTT